The 5 T cell receptor beta chains reported below all come from one sample, sequenced in a study of Ad26.COV2.S vaccination and SARS-CoV-2 variants. Treatment specified: around 19 received Ad26.COV2.S at low or high dose, single or two shots; 5 received placebo; per-sample allocation not given. The study sampled participants on day 63 after the first vaccine or placebo injection. Sequenced by immunoSEQ multiplex PCR; TCRdb stores in-frame clones only, minus some. The sample yields some 320,000 clones, around four fifths seen once. The input for sequencing was peripheral blood, taken in a trial of Ad26.COV2.S vaccine versus placebo. The source of these receptors is a person aged 18 to 59 who received the Ad26.COV2.S COVID-19 vaccine or a placebo.

This chain links TRBV28 with TRBJ1-4; no definite D call. Trimming stripped 2 bases from V and 4 bases from J, with 8 bases between. Germline loops: CDR1 MDHEN, CDR2 SYDVKM. The CDR3 has 14 residues. CDR3 sequence: CASSLGGLNEKLFF. The CDR3 DNA sequence: TGTGCCAGCAGTTTAGGCGGCCTTAATGAAAAACTGTTTTTT.

J is TRBJ1-2 and V is TRBV5-5; D gene ambiguous. This CDR3 comprises 12 residues. The germline CDR1 and CDR2 sequences are SGHKS and YYEKEE (reference sequence). With 0 bases removed from V and 6 bases from J, the gap between germline ends came to 6 bases. The CDR3 protein is CASSLGLHGYTF. DNA for the CDR3: TGTGCCAGCAGCTTGGGACTTCATGGCTACACCTTC.

The V gene is TRBV15, the J gene TRBJ1-5; possible D gene TRBD1, 5 bases. Trimming stripped 0 bases from V and 4 bases from J, with 10 bases between. Germline CDR1 is LNHNV and CDR2 is YYDKDF (reference sequence). The CDR3 covers 15 residues. The CDR3 is CATSRDGGGNQPQHF. CDR3 DNA sequence: TGTGCCACCAGCAGAGATGGCGGGGGGAATCAGCCCCAGCATTTT.

The genes are TRBV7-9 and TRBJ2-5, with D unresolved. This CDR3 has 12 amino acids. Germline CDR1 is SEHNR and CDR2 is FQNEAQ (reference sequence). The V end lost 3 bases, the J end lost 4 bases, and 6 bases lay between the germline ends. The CDR3 region is CASSFRRETQYF. The CDR3 bases are TGTGCCAGCAGCTTTAGAAGAGAGACCCAGTACTTC.

The V gene is TRBV28, the J gene TRBJ1-5; 7 bases align to TRBD1. The CDR3 totals 15 residues. Germline V gene data show CDR1 as MDHEN and CDR2 as SYDVKM. V shed 2 bases, J shed 5 bases, and the junction held 6 bases outside the gene matches. CDR3 amino acids: CASSLRAGGYQPQHF. As DNA, the CDR3 is TGTGCCAGCAGTTTAAGGGCAGGGGGTTATCAGCCCCAGCATTTT.